This entry describes one TCR beta chain. The CDR3 has 15 residues. Germline lookup yields CDR1 SGHNT and CDR2 YYREEE (reference sequence). V lost 5 bases and J 8 bases, leaving 22 bases between the germline ends. This sample stems from a study of blood T cell repertoires in COVID-19. Measured with immunoSEQ multiplex PCR; TCRdb has only the in-frame clones, and not every one. Among 250,000 to 350,000 clones listed, roughly 90% were seen once. This clonotype was obtained from a man between 18 and 35 years old who had recovered from COVID-19. The V and J genes are TRBV5-4 and TRBJ1-1; D perhaps matches TRBD1 (6 bases). The sample was peripheral blood. CDR3 in amino acids: CASSPGRGGLSEAFF. DNA for the CDR3: TGTGCCAGCAGTCCCGGGAGGGGGGGCTTATCGGAAGCTTTCTTT.